Here is one TCR beta chain with its context. Its antigen is currently unknown. This sample stems from a study of cytomegalovirus exposure and HLA in healthy donors. The study's findings and limits: A few of the chains that were CMV-associated were confirmed in vitro to be specific for CMV antigens. TCR beta chains associated with HLA were, in a later analysis, more clonally expanded than equally common others. Among TCR sequences, most were rare, though some public TCRs appeared in many donors.

The CDR3 is 18 residues long. Germline CDR1 and CDR2: MDHEN and SYDVKM. J gave up 7 bases and V 5 bases, and 20 bases lay outside the gene matches. Researchers ran the PCR with 60 Vbeta and 13 Jbeta primers. The data were produced by immunoSEQ multiplex PCR, yet TCRdb's version contains in-frame clones alone and is incomplete. The sample lists about 170,000 clones, around 80% seen once, with about 0.82% in the top ten. The sequenced material came from PBMCs. This TCR derives from a woman between 18 and 30 years old in good health and CMV-seronegative. This chain links TRBV28 with TRBJ2-5, with TRBD1 identical over 9 bases. CDR3 residues: CASSLEGTGIIRGVTQYF. The CDR3 DNA reads as TGTGCCAGCAGTCTCGAAGGGACAGGGATCATAAGAGGTGTGACCCAGTACTTC.